The present entry profiles one T cell receptor beta chain with its context. What it binds is not known. The assay was immunoSEQ multiplex PCR, and TCRdb's table has in-frame clones only and misses some. The sample contains over 90,000 clones, 86% of which appear only once. Between the trimmed V and J ends, which lost 6 bases and 6 bases, there was a span of 17 bases. Germline CDR1 and CDR2: MGHDK and SYGVNS. CDR3 length: 15 residues. This record belongs to a study of T cell responses to AZD1222 COVID-19 vaccine. Study-wide results and caveats: Baseline seropositives among AZD1222 recipients totaled only five to seven.

The clonotype was recovered from an adult in good health. The rearrangement uses TRBV25-1 and TRBJ2-2, with D unresolved. This specimen consisted of peripheral blood, obtained on day 0 of AZD1222 vaccination. As DNA, the CDR3 is TGTGCCAGCAGCCCTCGAACGGGTTCCCCCGGGGAGCTGTTTTTT. This gives the protein CASSPRTGSPGELFF.